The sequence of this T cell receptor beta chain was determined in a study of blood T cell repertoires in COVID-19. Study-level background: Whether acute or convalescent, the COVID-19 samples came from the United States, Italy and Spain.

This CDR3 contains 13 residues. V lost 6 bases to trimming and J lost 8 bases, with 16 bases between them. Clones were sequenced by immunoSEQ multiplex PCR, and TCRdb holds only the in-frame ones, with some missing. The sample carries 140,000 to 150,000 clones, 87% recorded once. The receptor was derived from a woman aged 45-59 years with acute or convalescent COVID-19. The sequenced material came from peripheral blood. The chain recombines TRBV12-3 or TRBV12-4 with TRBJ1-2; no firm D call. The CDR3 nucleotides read TGTGCCAGCAGCGAAAGCGCCAGAAGCGGCTACACCTTC. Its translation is CASSESARSGYTF.